This T cell receptor (beta chain) was profiled in a study of T-cell memory formation after mild COVID-19. This clonotype was detected a few times. TCRdb used MiXCR to reprocess the 5' RACE reads, holding one entry per CDR3 protein. The data hold more than 150,000 distinct CDR3 sequences, with around 21% observed a single time. The V gene end was trimmed by 6 bases and the J gene end by 3 bases; junction bases not matched to a gene: 5. Per the germline V gene, CDR1 is MNHEY and CDR2 is SVGAGI. CDR3 length equals 14 residues. Specimen: PBMCs or a T cell subset sorted from them (not recorded which). The clonotype comes from an adult woman who had mild COVID-19 (a few samples of this study predate the infection). Cell type and time point are not known. The rearrangement links TRBV6-5 to TRBJ2-1, with 7 nucleotides matching TRBD1. The CDR3 is CASRDGQDYNEQFF. The DNA for the CDR3 is TGTGCCAGCAGAGACGGACAGGACTACAATGAGCAGTTCTTC.